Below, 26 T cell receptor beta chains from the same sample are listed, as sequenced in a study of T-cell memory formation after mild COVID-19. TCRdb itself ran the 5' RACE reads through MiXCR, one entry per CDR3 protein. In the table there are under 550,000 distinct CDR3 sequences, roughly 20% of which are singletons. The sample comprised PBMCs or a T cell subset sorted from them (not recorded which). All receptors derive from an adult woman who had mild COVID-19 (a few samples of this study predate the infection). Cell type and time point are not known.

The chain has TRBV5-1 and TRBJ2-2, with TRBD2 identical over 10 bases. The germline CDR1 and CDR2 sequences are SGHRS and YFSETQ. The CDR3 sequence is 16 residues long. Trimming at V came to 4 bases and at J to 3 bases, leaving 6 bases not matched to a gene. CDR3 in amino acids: CASSPTSGAYTGELFF. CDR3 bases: TGCGCCAGCAGCCCCACTAGCGGGGCCTACACCGGGGAGCTGTTTTTT.

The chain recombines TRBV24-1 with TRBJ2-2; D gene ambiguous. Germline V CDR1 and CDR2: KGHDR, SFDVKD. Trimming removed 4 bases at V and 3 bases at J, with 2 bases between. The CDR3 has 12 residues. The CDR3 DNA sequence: TGTGCCACCAGTGACTACACCGGGGAGCTGTTTTTT. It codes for CATSDYTGELFF.

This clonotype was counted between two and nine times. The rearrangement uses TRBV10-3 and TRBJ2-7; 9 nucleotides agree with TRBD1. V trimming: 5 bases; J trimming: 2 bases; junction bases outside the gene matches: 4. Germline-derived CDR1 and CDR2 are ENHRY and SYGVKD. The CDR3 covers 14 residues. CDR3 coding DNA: TGTGCCATCAGTTCCGGGACAGGGCCCTACGAGCAGTACTTC. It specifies CAISSGTGPYEQYF.

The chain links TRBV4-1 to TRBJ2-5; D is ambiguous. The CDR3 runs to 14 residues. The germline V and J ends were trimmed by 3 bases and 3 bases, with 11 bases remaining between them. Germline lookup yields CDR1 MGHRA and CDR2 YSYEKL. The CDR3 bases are TGCGCCAGCAGCCAGGCCCCACGGAAAGAGACCCAGTACTTC. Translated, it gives CASSQAPRKETQYF.

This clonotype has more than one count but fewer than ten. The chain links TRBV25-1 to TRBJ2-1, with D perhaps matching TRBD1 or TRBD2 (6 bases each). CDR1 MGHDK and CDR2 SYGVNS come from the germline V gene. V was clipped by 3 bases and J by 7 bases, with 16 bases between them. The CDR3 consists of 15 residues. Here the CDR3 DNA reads TGTGCCAGCAGTGATTGGGACAAGGAGGGGAATGAGCAGTTCTTC. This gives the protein CASSDWDKEGNEQFF.

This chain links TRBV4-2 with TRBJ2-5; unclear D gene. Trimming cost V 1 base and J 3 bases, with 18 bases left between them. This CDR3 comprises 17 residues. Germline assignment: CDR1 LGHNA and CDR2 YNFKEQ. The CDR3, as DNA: TGTGCCAGCAGCCAAGCCTTCCCCTCCGCGACGGAAGAGACCCAGTACTTC. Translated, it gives CASSQAFPSATEETQYF.

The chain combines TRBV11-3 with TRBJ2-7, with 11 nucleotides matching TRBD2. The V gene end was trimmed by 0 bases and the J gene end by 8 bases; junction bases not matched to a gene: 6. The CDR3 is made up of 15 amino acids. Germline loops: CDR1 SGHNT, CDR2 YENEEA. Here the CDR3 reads CASSLDGTSGSKQYF. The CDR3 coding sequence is TGTGCCAGCAGCTTAGATGGTACTAGCGGGAGTAAGCAGTACTTC.

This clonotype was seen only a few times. For the CDR3, the DNA is TGTGCCACCAGTGTTAGCGTAGGCAATGAGCAGTTCTTC. As protein: CATSVSVGNEQFF. The V call is TRBV24-1, the J call TRBJ2-1, with D possibly matching TRBD2 (5 bases). Trimming took 5 bases from V and 6 from J, leaving 10 bases between them. Germline V gene sequence: CDR1 KGHDR, CDR2 SFDVKD. This CDR3 spans 13 amino acids.

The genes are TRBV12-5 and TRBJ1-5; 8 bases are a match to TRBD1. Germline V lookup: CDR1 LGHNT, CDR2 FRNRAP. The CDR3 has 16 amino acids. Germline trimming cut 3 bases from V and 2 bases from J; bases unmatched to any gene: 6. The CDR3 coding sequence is TGTGCTAGTGGTTTAGACAGGGGTTCAGGCAATCAGCCCCAGCATTTT. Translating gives CASGLDRGSGNQPQHF.

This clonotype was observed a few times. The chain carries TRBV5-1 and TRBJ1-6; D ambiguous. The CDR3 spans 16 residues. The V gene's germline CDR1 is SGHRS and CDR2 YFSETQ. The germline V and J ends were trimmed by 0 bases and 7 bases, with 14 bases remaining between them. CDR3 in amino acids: CASSLAYSRVNSPLHF. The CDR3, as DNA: TGCGCCAGCAGCTTGGCCTACTCGAGGGTCAATTCACCCCTCCACTTT.

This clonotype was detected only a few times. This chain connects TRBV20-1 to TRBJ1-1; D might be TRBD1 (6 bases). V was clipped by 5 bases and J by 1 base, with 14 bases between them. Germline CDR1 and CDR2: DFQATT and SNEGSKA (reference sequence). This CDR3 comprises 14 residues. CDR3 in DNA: TGCAGTGCTTCTTGGAGGGGGGGGAACACTGAAGCTTTCTTT. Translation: CSASWRGGNTEAFF.

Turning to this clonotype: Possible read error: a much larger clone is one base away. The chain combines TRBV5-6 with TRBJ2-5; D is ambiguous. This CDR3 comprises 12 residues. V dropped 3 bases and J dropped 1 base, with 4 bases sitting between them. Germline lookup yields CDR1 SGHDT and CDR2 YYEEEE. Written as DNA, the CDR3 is TGTGCCAGCAGCTGGGGCCAAGAGACCCAGTACTTC. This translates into CASSWGQETQYF.

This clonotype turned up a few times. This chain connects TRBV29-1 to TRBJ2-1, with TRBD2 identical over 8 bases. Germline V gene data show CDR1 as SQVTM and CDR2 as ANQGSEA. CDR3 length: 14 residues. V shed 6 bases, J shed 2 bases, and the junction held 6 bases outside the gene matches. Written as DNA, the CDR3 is TGCAGCGTCCGAGCGGGAGTGGCCTACAATGAGCAGTTCTTC. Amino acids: CSVRAGVAYNEQFF.

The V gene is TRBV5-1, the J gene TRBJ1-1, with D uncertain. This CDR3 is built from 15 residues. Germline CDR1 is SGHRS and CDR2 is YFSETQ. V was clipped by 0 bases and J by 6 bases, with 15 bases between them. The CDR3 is CASSLVIGLYPEAFF. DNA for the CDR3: TGCGCCAGCAGCTTGGTAATCGGTCTGTACCCTGAAGCTTTCTTT.

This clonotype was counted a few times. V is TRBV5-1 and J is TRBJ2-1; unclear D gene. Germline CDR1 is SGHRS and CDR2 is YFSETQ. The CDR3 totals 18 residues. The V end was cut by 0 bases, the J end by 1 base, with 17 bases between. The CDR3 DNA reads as TGCGCCAGCAGCTTGGCCATTTTGGTGGGTAGTTCCTACAATGAGCAGTTCTTC. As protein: CASSLAILVGSSYNEQFF.

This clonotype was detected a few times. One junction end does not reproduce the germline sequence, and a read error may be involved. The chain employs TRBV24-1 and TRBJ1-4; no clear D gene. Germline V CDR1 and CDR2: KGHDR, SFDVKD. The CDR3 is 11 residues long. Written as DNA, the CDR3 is TGTGCCGCCAGTGGTGGGGAAAAACTGTTTTTT. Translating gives CAASGGEKLFF.

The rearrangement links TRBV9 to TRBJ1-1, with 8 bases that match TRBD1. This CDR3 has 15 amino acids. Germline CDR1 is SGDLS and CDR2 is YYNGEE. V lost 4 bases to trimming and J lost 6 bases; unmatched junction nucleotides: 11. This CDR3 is CASSKRDRLDPEAFF. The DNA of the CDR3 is TGTGCCAGCAGCAAGAGGGACAGGTTAGATCCTGAAGCTTTCTTT.

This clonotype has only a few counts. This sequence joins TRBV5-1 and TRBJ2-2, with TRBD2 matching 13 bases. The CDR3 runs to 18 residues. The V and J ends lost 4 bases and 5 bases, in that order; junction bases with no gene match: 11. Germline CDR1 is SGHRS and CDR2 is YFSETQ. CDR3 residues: CASSPGLAGALVTGELFF. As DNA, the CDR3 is TGCGCCAGCAGCCCAGGACTAGCGGGGGCCCTGGTAACCGGGGAGCTGTTTTTT.

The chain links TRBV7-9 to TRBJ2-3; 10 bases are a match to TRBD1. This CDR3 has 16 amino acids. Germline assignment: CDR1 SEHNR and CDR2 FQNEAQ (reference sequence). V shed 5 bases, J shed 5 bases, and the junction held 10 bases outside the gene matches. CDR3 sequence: CASSPRQGAVGDTQYF. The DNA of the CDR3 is TGTGCCAGCAGCCCGCGACAGGGGGCAGTCGGAGATACGCAGTATTTT.

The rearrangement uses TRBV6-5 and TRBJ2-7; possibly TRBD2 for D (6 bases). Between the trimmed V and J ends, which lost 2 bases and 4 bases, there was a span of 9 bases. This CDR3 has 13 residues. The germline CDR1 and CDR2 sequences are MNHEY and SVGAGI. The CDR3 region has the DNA TGTGCCAGCAGTTACGGTCGGGAGTACGAGCAGTACTTC. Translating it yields CASSYGREYEQYF.

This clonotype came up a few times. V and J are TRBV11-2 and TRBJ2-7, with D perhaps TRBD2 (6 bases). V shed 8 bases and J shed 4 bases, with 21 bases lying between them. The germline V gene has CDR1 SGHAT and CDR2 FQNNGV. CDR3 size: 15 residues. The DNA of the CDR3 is TGTGCCAGCGACCAGAGCGCAATGGGGACTTACGAGCAGTACTTC. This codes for CASDQSAMGTYEQYF.

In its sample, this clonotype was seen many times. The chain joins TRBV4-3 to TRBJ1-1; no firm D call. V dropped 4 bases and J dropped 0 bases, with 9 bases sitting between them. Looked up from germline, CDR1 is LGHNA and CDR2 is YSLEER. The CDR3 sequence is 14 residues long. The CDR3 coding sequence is TGCGCCAGCAGCCCCAACGCTGTGAACACTGAAGCTTTCTTT. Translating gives CASSPNAVNTEAFF.

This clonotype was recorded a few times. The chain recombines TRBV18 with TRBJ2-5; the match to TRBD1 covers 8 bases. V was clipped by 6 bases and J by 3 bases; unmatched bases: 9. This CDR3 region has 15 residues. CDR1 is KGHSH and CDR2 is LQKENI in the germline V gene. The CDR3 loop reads CASSPLGQGEETQYF. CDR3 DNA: TGTGCCAGCTCCCCCCTAGGACAGGGCGAAGAGACCCAGTACTTC.

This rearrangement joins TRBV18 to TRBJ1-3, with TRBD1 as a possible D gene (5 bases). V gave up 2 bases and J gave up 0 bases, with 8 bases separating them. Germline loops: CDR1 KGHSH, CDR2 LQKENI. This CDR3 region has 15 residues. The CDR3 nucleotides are TGTGCCAGCTCACCATCGACAGTCTCTGGAAACACCATATATTTT. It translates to CASSPSTVSGNTIYF.

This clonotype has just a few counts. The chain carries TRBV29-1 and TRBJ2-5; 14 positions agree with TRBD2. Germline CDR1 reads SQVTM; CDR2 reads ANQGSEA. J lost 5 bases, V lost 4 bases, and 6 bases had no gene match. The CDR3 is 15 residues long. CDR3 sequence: CSVVGTSGRGETQYF. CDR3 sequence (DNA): TGCAGCGTTGTGGGGACTAGCGGGAGAGGGGAGACCCAGTACTTC.

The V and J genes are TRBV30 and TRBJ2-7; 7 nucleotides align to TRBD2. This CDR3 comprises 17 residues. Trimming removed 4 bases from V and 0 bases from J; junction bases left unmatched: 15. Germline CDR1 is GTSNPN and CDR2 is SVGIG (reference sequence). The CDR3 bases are TGTGCCTGGACTACTGGGGAGGGGTGGATTAGCTCCTACGAGCAGTACTTC. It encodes CAWTTGEGWISSYEQYF.